The entry below gives a single TCR beta chain sequence along with its context. The data were produced by immunoSEQ multiplex PCR, yet TCRdb's version contains in-frame clones alone and is incomplete. The table shows just over 75,000 clones, with about 83% occurring only once. This sample was taken from a study of blood T cell repertoires in COVID-19. From germline, CDR1 is MDHEN and CDR2 SYDVKM. CDR3 length: 13 amino acids. V was clipped by 6 bases and J by 8 bases, with 16 bases between them. The origin of this receptor is a man in his forties or fifties with acute or convalescent COVID-19. Sequencing used peripheral blood. The V call is TRBV28, the J call TRBJ1-2; maybe TRBD1 (5 bases). CDR3 DNA: TGTGCCAGCAGCTACGGGGGGAGGGACGGCTACACCTTC. It specifies CASSYGGRDGYTF.